This T cell receptor beta chain stems from a study of T-cell memory formation after mild COVID-19 (dated by TCRdb to 2020 to 2022). About the investigation overall: TCR sequence clusters from the two donors were largely donor specific. In a couple of donors, T-cell clones that expanded and contracted after mild COVID-19 were followed by sequencing TCRalpha and TCRbeta repertoires longitudinally. The cohort comprised two young, previously healthy adult volunteers, one female and one male. Overall results and qualifications from the work: The study covered only a couple of mild cases, and larger cohorts including severe cases with pre-infection samples were considered necessary. Whether the second-wave clones peaking on day 37 were SARS-CoV-2 specific was not confirmed. Clones contracting from day 15 to 85 had balanced CD4/CD8 phenotypes, while a second wave expanding from day 15 to 37 was biased towards CD4+. Some responding clones were found in pre-infection memory, which suggests that pre-existing cross-reactive memory T cells took part in the SARS-CoV-2 response. Contracting CD4+ clones appeared mostly in the CM and EM memory subsets, whereas CD8+ clones were enriched in EMRA.

PBMCs were isolated by Ficoll-Paque density gradient centrifugation. This sample was sequenced with an Illumina NovaSeq 6000. cDNA libraries for TCRalpha and TCRbeta were prepared by 5'RACE using constant-segment primers, with sample barcodes and unique molecular identifiers added. RNA was extracted from every sample with Trizol reagent. Libraries were amplified in two PCR steps, with a second sample barcode and Illumina TruSeq adapters added in the second step. Sequencing of libraries was performed on an Illumina NovaSeq with 2 x 150 bp paired-end reads. Processing in the source paper ran as follows. Demultiplexing of reads and collapsing into UMI-guided consensus sequences were performed with migec v1.2.7. Using mixcr v2.1.11, UMI consensuses were aligned to TRA and TRB V and J templates and then assembled into clonotypes. Clonotypes were classified as expanded or contracted when called significant by both edgeR and NoisET, with noise models trained on biological replicates. For edgeR calls, the cutoffs were a false discovery rate-adjusted p below 0.01 and a log2 fold-change threshold of 1. PCA with hierarchical clustering of max-normalized trajectories of the 1000 most abundant clonotypes was used as exploratory dynamics analysis. Separately sequenced CD4+ and CD8+ repertoires were used to assign a CD4 or CD8 phenotype to each responding clone. TCRdb trimmed the raw reads at Q25, called clones with MiXCR and kept productive beta chains. Each CDR3 protein appears once, grouped with its most common genes and DNA. The authors' filters were not applied to this entry. The sample has 540,000 or so distinct CDR3 sequences on record, roughly 22% of them singletons. Of the sample, 12% falls within the top ten clones.

The CDR3 goes from the cysteine to the phenylalanine over 15 residues. The sequence is cut down to CDR3 DNA, 45 bases in frame from base 1. The germline V gene (reference sequence) yields DFQATT for CDR1 and SNEGSKA for CDR2. Relative to germline, V is 3 bases shorter and J is 7 bases shorter, with 21 bases between their ends. As for this clonotype: Its antigen is unknown. Base quality data are lacking; no much larger clone is found one base away.

The clonotype originates from an adult woman who had mild COVID-19 (a few samples of this study predate the infection). The sample titles of this study are shuffled in the database, so cell type and time point are left out; the donor was told from shared clones. Sequencing used PBMCs or a T cell subset sorted from them (not recorded which). This chain is built from TRBV20-1 and TRBJ1-1; TRBD1 is a possible D gene, resting on 5 matching bases. Read as DNA, the sequence is TGCAGTGCTAGCCCCCCGGACAAGGTAGGCTTTGAAGCTTTCTTT. The encoded protein is CSASPPDKVGFEAFF.